What follows are 16 T cell receptor beta chains derived from one specimen sequenced in a study of blood T cell repertoires in COVID-19. The method was immunoSEQ multiplex PCR; TCRdb's version includes in-frame clones alone and lacks a portion of them. The data contain about 440,000 clones, nearly 90% of them singletons. Sequencing used PBMCs or T cells enriched from blood (not recorded which). Receptor source: a woman aged 18-29 years with acute COVID-19.

The chain joins TRBV4-1 to TRBJ1-5, with no clear D. This CDR3 has 14 residues. V dropped 1 base and J dropped 3 bases, with 7 bases sitting between them. Germline CDR1 reads MGHRA; CDR2 reads YSYEKL. CDR3 residues: CASSQAPVNQPQHF. The CDR3 bases are TGCGCCAGCAGCCAAGCTCCGGTCAATCAGCCCCAGCATTTT.

J is TRBJ2-1 and V is TRBV5-5, with 11 positions matching TRBD1. The CDR3 is 16 amino acids. Trimming removed 4 bases from V and 2 bases from J; junction bases left unmatched: 5. CDR1 and CDR2 (germline): SGHKS, YYEKEE (reference sequence). The CDR3, as DNA: TGTGCCAGCAGCCTCCGGGACAGGGGGACCTACAATGAGCAGTTCTTC. It is translated as CASSLRDRGTYNEQFF. The complete variable domain, with remaining parts taken from reference TRBV5-5 and TRBJ2-1, reads DAGVTQSPTHLIKTRGQQVTLRCSPISGHKSVSWYQQVLGQGPQFIFQYYEKEERGRGNFPDRFSARQFPNYSSELNVNALLLGDSALYLCASSLRDRGTYNEQFFGPGTRLTVL.

V usage is TRBV29-1 and J usage is TRBJ1-2; D is uncertain. The V end lost 2 bases, the J end lost 9 bases, and 10 bases lay between the germline ends. CDR3 size: 11 residues. From germline, CDR1 is SQVTM and CDR2 ANQGSEA. In nucleotides, the CDR3 is TGCAGCGTTGAAATGAGAAGTAGCTACACCTTC. Translating gives CSVEMRSSYTF.

The rearrangement uses TRBV12-3 or TRBV12-4 and TRBJ1-2; D is perhaps TRBD1 (6 bases). The CDR3 extends over 13 amino acids. Deletions cut 4 bases from V and 8 bases from J, with 14 bases between. CDR3 DNA sequence: TGTGCCAGCAGTTCCACAGGGAAAAGGGGCTACACCTTC. Protein sequence: CASSSTGKRGYTF.

The chain carries TRBV15 and TRBJ1-6; 7 bases are a match to TRBD1. The CDR3 extends over 14 amino acids. In germline, CDR1 is LNHNV, CDR2 YYDKDF (reference sequence). V shed 3 bases and J 10 bases; nucleotides not matched to a gene: 6. CDR3 bases: TGTGCCACCAGCAGGACAGGGATCGGATCACCCCTCCACTTT. This sequence encodes CATSRTGIGSPLHF.

The chain joins TRBV30 to TRBJ1-5, with TRBD1 matching 9 bases. CDR3 length: 13 amino acids. The V gene's germline CDR1 is GTSNPN and CDR2 SVGIG (reference sequence). The junction had 3 bases not matched to a gene; V was cut back by 3 bases and J by 6 bases. CDR3 sequence reads: CAWRATGGQPQHF. The CDR3 nucleotides are TGTGCCTGGAGAGCGACAGGGGGTCAGCCCCAGCATTTT.

The gene calls are TRBV3-1 (or the pseudogene TRBV3-2) and TRBJ2-7; D is uncertain. Germline CDR1 and CDR2: LGHDT and YNNKEL (reference sequence). This CDR3 contains 11 residues. V gave up 0 bases and J gave up 6 bases, with 3 bases separating them. This chain's CDR3 is CASSQDGEQYF. CDR3 in DNA: TGTGCCAGCAGCCAAGACGGCGAGCAGTACTTC.

DNA for the CDR3: TGTGCCAGCAGCTTAGGAGGGGGTTATTCACCCCTCCACTTT. Its translation: CASSLGGGYSPLHF. This chain uses TRBV7-9 with TRBJ1-6; D perhaps matches TRBD1 (6 bases). The V end lost 1 base, the J end lost 8 bases, and 9 bases lay between the germline ends. The CDR3 runs 14 residues. CDR1 is SEHNR, CDR2 FQNEAQ, per germline (reference sequence).

The chain is built from TRBV6-5 and TRBJ1-5; D uncertain. The V end was cut by 6 bases, the J end by 0 bases, with 12 bases between. Germline V gene lookup returns CDR1 MNHEY and CDR2 SVGAGI. This CDR3 has 15 residues. This CDR3 reads CASRTRPDSNQPQHF. The CDR3, as DNA: TGTGCCAGCAGGACGAGGCCGGATAGCAATCAGCCCCAGCATTTT.

The chain combines TRBV24-1 with TRBJ2-1, with TRBD2 as a possible D gene (6 bases). The CDR3 sequence is 15 residues long. CDR1 is KGHDR, CDR2 SFDVKD, per germline. Between the trimmed V and J ends, which lost 3 bases and 5 bases, there was a span of 13 bases. The CDR3 nucleotides read TGTGCCACCAGTGATGGAGGGAGTGCCCACAATGAGCAGTTCTTC. It specifies CATSDGGSAHNEQFF.

The chain joins TRBV19 to TRBJ1-2; no clear D gene. The CDR3 totals 15 residues. Germline CDR1 is LNHDA and CDR2 is SQIVND (reference sequence). Trimming removed 3 bases from V and 0 bases from J, with 11 bases in between. Here the CDR3 DNA reads TGTGCCAGTAGTATCAGTAGACACACTAACTATGGCTACACCTTC. Residues: CASSISRHTNYGYTF.

The genes are TRBV28 and TRBJ1-3, with D unresolved. Trimming cost V 6 bases and J 3 bases, with 12 bases left between them. Germline V CDR1 and CDR2: MDHEN, SYDVKM. The length of the CDR3 is 14 residues. For the CDR3, the DNA is TGTGCCAGCAGATCGGACGGACTTGGAAACACCATATATTTT. Translation: CASRSDGLGNTIYF. The full variable domain, its missing parts supplied by reference TRBV28 and TRBJ1-3, is DVKVTQSSRYLVKRTGEKVFLECVQDMDHENMFWYRQDPGLGLRLIYFSYDVKMKEKGDIPEGYSVSREKKERFSLILESASTNQTSMYLCASRSDGLGNTIYFGEGSWLTVV.

The chain links TRBV11-2 to TRBJ2-3; D uncertain. This CDR3 region has 13 residues. With 3 bases removed from V and 4 bases from J, the gap between germline ends came to 8 bases. CDR1 is SGHAT and CDR2 is FQNNGV in the germline V gene. The CDR3 is CASSFLGSDTQYF. The DNA for the CDR3 is TGTGCCAGCAGCTTTCTCGGTTCAGATACGCAGTATTTT.

A remark on this clone: The same CDR3 arises from other DNA sequences in this sample as well. The chain couples TRBV9 to TRBJ1-3; 7 bases fit TRBD1. The germline V gene encodes CDR1 SGDLS and CDR2 YYNGEE. The CDR3 is 15 residues long. Germline trimming cut 2 bases from V and 4 bases from J; bases unmatched to any gene: 6. This CDR3 is CASSVEGGSGNTIYF. CDR3 nucleotide sequence: TGTGCCAGCAGCGTTGAAGGGGGCTCCGGAAACACCATATATTTT.

V gene TRBV5-5 combines with J gene TRBJ1-6; D is possibly TRBD1 (6 bases). Trimming stripped 1 base from V and 6 bases from J, with 8 bases between. Germline CDR1 SGHKS, CDR2 YYEKEE (reference sequence). The CDR3 is 14 amino acids. The CDR3 here is CASSLSRGNSPLHF. CDR3 bases: TGTGCCAGCAGCTTGAGCAGGGGTAATTCACCCCTCCACTTT.

The chain uses TRBV27 and TRBJ2-5, with D possibly matching TRBD1 (5 bases). Germline CDR1 is MNHEY and CDR2 is SMNVEV (reference sequence). Trimming removed 3 bases from V and 3 bases from J, with 8 bases in between. The CDR3 runs to 13 residues. This chain's CDR3 is CASSLIQEETQYF. The CDR3, as DNA: TGTGCCAGCAGTTTGATACAGGAAGAGACCCAGTACTTC.